A selection of T cell receptor beta chains follows, all from one sample in a study of shared clonotypes between healthy human individuals. Method: immunoSEQ multiplex PCR; TCRdb's copy keeps in-frame clones and lacks some. The data hold 750,000 to 1,000,000 clones, with roughly 92% observed a single time. Sequenced input: naive CD8+ T cells sorted from blood. The origin of the receptors is a man younger than 40 in good health. CDR3s include the opening cysteine and the closing phenylalanine or tryptophan. The order of the fields is clone size, D gene, V gene, J gene, CDR3 DNA, CDR3 protein. D genes are given only for firm matches. Expanded clones get a size class; other rows say once, few or many, or leave the size out.

>.|.|TRBV7-7|TRBJ2-7
TGTGCCAGCAGCTTTAAGGACTTTGAGGGGTACTTC
CASSFKDFEGYF
>.|TRBD1|TRBV28|TRBJ2-2
TGTGCCAGCAGGTGGGCGAACAGGGGTCCGTCGGGCACCGGGGAGCTGTTTTTT
CASRWANRGPSGTGELFF
>.|.|TRBV4-1|TRBJ1-1
TGCGCCAGCAGCCAAGATCTTTGGGCACAAGCTTTCTTT
CASSQDLWAQAFF
>.|.|TRBV18|TRBJ2-3
TGTGCCAGCTCCCCTGAACTAGGCCTGGGGGGAGAGACGCAGTATTTT
CASSPELGLGGETQYF
>.|TRBD1|TRBV27|TRBJ1-2
TGTGCCAGCAGTTTCTTTGCCCCGGGACAGGGGTCTGGCTACACCTTC
CASSFFAPGQGSGYTF
>once|TRBD1|TRBV6-5|TRBJ2-7
TGTGCCAGCGCCCCAGGGCAGGGGGCCTACGAGCAGTACTTC
CASAPGQGAYEQYF
>.|.|TRBV27|TRBJ1-5
TGTGCCAGCAGTTTAAAGGACAGCCGTCAGCCCCAGCATTTT
CASSLKDSRQPQHF
>.|.|TRBV6-5|TRBJ1-1
TGTGCCAGCAATCGAGAGGGGTTTAACACTGAAGCTTTCTTT
CASNREGFNTEAFF
>.|.|TRBV11-2|TRBJ1-1
TGTGCCAGCAGCTTAGGGCAGATCTCACAGGGACGGGGGAACACTGAAGCTTTCTTT
CASSLGQISQGRGNTEAFF
>.|.|TRBV5-8|TRBJ2-5
TGTGCCAGCAGCTTGGATTGGGTCCGGGAGACCCAGTACTTC
CASSLDWVRETQYF
>.|.|TRBV5-1|TRBJ2-5
TGCGCCAGCAGCTTGGGACGGGCGTTTTTGGAGACCCAGTACTTC
CASSLGRAFLETQYF
>.|.|TRBV6-6|TRBJ2-7
TGTGCCAGCAGTTACCCCCTCGCGCAGCTCTCCTACGAGCAGTACTTC
CASSYPLAQLSYEQYF
>.|.|TRBV4-3|TRBJ2-1
TGCGCCAGCAGCCGGAGATCCTACAATGAGCAGTTCTTC
CASSRRSYNEQFF
>.|.|TRBV11-2|TRBJ1-1
TGTGCCAGCAGCCCACGACCTTTGGGCACTGAAGCTTTCTTT
CASSPRPLGTEAFF
>.|TRBD2|TRBV7-2|TRBJ2-3
TGTGCCAGCAGCGCCCTAGCGGGATTAATCACAGATACGCAGTATTTT
CASSALAGLITDTQYF
>.|.|TRBV9|TRBJ1-4
TGTGCCAGCAGCGTAGGGTGGGGTAGTGATGAAAAACTGTTTTTT
CASSVGWGSDEKLFF
>.|.|TRBV7-9|TRBJ1-4
TGTGCCAGCAGAGGGGGAACTGAAAAACTGTTTTTT
CASRGGTEKLFF
>.|TRBD2|TRBV29-1|TRBJ2-6
TGCAGCGTTGAATGGGGTGGCGGGAGCCCAAGCTCTGGGGCCAACGTCCTGACTTTC
CSVEWGGGSPSSGANVLTF
>.|.|TRBV14|TRBJ2-3
TGTGCCAGCAGCCAAGATCGGGGGCCGGTGTCGACAGATACGCAGTATTTT
CASSQDRGPVSTDTQYF
>.|.|TRBV9|TRBJ1-4
TGTGCCAGCAGCGTAGGGGAGGGAGATGAAAAACTGTTTTTT
CASSVGEGDEKLFF
>.|.|TRBV10-2|TRBJ1-2
TGCGCCAGCAGTGAGGCTCGGGCGGGGTATGGCTACACCTTC
CASSEARAGYGYTF